The present T cell receptor beta chain was sequenced within a study of cytomegalovirus exposure and HLA in healthy donors. PCR amplification relied on 60 Vbeta primers (plus 13 Jbeta primers). TCRdb keeps only in-frame clones here, not all; method: immunoSEQ multiplex PCR. The table has about 180,000 clones, 70% to 85% seen once. The V and J ends lost 4 bases and 0 bases respectively, with 17 bases between them. The CDR3 sequence is 17 residues long. Germline lookup yields CDR1 MNHNS and CDR2 SASEGT. The chain couples TRBV6-1 to TRBJ2-3; possible D gene TRBD2, 6 bases. Sequencing was done on a sample of PBMCs. The TCR originated in a man aged 18 to 35 in good health and CMV-seronegative. CDR3 region: CASSALGSGASTDTQYF. CDR3 nucleotides: TGTGCCAGCAGTGCCCTGGGTAGCGGAGCTAGCACAGATACGCAGTATTTT.